This note documents a single TCR beta chain sequence. The CDR3 extends over 14 amino acids. CDR1 is SGHRS and CDR2 is YFSETQ in the germline V gene. The junction had 6 bases not matched to a gene; V was cut back by 6 bases and J by 3 bases. Random hexamers were used to reverse transcribe an amount of roughly 0.5 to 1 ug RNA. TCRdb independently ran MiXCR on the immunoSEQ multiplex PCR reads; one entry per CDR3 protein. The sample holds 150,000 to 200,000 distinct CDR3 sequences, around 94% seen once. The record originates from a study of CD8 T cells in Susac syndrome. TEMRA cells were enriched by FACS, and CD4+ and CD8+ T cells were negatively isolated.

The sequencing input was CD4+ T cells from PBMCs. The receptor's source is a human donor in good health. The genes are TRBV5-1 and TRBJ1-1; 9 bases match TRBD1. CDR3 nucleotides: TGCGCCAGCACCCCTGGGGACAGGGACACTGAAGCTTTCTTT. Translating it yields CASTPGDRDTEAFF.